This T cell receptor (beta chain) derives from a study of blood T cell repertoires in COVID-19. Here immunoSEQ multiplex PCR was the method, and the copy in TCRdb shows in-frame clones only, minus some. This table holds about 60,000 clones, 83% found once. This clone was picked up one time. This CDR3 is built from 15 residues. Trimming took 3 bases from V and 3 from J, leaving 15 bases between them. Germline CDR1 reads SGHRS; CDR2 reads YFSETQ. Sequencing was carried out using peripheral blood. This sequence originates from a man aged 45-65 years with COVID-19, enrolled during active disease. V is TRBV5-1 and J is TRBJ2-5; a possible D gene is TRBD1 (6 bases). The CDR3 loop is CASSYGWTEKETQYF. The DNA of the CDR3 is TGCGCCAGCAGCTACGGGTGGACAGAAAAAGAGACCCAGTACTTC.